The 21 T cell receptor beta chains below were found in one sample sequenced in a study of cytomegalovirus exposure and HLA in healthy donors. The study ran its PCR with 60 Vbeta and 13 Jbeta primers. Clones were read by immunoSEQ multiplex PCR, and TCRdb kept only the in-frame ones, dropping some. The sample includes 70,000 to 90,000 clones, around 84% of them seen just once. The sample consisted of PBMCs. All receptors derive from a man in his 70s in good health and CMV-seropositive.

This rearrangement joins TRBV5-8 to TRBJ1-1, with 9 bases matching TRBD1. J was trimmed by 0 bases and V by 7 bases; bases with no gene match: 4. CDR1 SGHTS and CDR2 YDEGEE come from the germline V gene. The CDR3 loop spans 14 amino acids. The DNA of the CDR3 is TGTGCCAGCCGGGACAGGGACATGAACACTGAAGCTTTCTTT. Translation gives CASRDRDMNTEAFF. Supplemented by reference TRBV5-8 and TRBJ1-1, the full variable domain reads EAGVTQSPTHLIKTRGQQATLRCSPISGHTSVYWYQQALGLGLQFLLWYDEGEERNRGNFPPRFSGRQFPNYSSELNVNALELEDSALYLCASRDRDMNTEAFFGQGTRLTVV.

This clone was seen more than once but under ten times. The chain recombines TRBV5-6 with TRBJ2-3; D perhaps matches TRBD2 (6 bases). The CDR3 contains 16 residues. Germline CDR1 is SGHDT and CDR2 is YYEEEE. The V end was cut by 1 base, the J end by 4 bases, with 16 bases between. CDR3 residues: CASSLILASDSDTQYF. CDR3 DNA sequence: TGTGCCAGCAGCTTGATCCTAGCGTCCGATTCAGATACGCAGTATTTT. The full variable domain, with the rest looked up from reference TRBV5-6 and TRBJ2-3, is DAGVTQSPTHLIKTRGQQVTLRCSPKSGHDTVSWYQQALGQGPQFIFQYYEEEERQRGNFPDRFSGHQFPNYSSELNVNALLLGDSALYLCASSLILASDSDTQYFGPGTRLTVL.

The CDR3 here is CASRKGGRQGAVNQPQHF. CDR3 coding DNA: TGCGCCAGCCGGAAGGGGGGGAGACAGGGGGCAGTCAATCAGCCCCAGCATTTT. The rearrangement uses TRBV10-1 and TRBJ1-5; 10 bases fit TRBD1. V trimming: 8 bases; J trimming: 3 bases; junction bases outside the gene matches: 16. The CDR3 is 18 amino acids. The germline gives CDR1 WNHNN, CDR2 SYGVQD (reference sequence).

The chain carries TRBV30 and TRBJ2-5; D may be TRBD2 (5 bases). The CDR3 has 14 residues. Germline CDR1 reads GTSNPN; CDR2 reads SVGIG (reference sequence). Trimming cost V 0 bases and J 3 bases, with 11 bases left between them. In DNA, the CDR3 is TGTGCCTGGAGTGTACAAAGCGGAGAAGAGACCCAGTACTTC. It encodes CAWSVQSGEETQYF.

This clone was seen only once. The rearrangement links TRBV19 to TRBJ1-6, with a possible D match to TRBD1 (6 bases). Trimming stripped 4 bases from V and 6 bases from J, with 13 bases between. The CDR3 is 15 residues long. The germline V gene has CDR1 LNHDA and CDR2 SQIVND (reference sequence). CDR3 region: CASSTTGYGNSPLHF. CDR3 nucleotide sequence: TGTGCCAGTAGTACTACAGGGTATGGTAATTCACCCCTCCACTTT. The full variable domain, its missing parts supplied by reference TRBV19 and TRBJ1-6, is DGGITQSPKYLFRKEGQNVTLSCEQNLNHDAMYWYRQDPGQGLRLIYYSQIVNDFQKGDIAEGYSVSREKKESFPLTVTSAQKNPTAFYLCASSTTGYGNSPLHFGNGTRLTVT.

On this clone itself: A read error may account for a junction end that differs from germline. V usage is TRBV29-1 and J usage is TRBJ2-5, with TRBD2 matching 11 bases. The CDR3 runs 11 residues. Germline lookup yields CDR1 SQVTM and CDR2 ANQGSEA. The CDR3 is CSVGSSGRFHF. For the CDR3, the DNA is TGCAGCGTTGGGTCTAGCGGGAGGTTCCACTTC.

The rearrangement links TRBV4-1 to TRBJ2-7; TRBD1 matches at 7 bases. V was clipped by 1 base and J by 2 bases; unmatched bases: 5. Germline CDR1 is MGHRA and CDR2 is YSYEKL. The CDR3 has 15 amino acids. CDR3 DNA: TGCGCCAGCAGCCAAGTTAGTGACAGGGCCTACGAGCAGTACTTC. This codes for CASSQVSDRAYEQYF.

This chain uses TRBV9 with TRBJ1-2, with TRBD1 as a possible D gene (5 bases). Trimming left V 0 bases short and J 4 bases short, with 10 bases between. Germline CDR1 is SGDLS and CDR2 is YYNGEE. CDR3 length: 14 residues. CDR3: CASSVGQGPYGYTF. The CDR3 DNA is TGTGCCAGCAGCGTAGGGCAGGGTCCCTATGGCTACACCTTC. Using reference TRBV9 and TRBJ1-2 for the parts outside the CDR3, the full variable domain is DSGVTQTPKHLITATGQRVTLRCSPRSGDLSVYWYQQSLDQGLQFLIQYYNGEERAKGNILERFSAQQFPDLHSELNLSSLELGDSALYFCASSVGQGPYGYTFGSGTRLTVV.

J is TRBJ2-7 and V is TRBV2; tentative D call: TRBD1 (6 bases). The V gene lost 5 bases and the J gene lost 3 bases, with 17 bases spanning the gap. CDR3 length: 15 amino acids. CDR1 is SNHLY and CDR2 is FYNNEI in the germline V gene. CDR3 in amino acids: CASSYTGTGYYEQYF. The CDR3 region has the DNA TGTGCCAGCAGTTACACAGGTACAGGGTACTACGAGCAGTACTTC. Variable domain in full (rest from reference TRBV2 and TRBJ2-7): EPEVTQTPSHQVTQMGQEVILRCVPISNHLYFYWYRQILGQKVEFLVSFYNNEISEKSEIFDDQFSVERPDGSNFTLKIRSTKLEDSAMYFCASSYTGTGYYEQYFGPGTRLTVT.

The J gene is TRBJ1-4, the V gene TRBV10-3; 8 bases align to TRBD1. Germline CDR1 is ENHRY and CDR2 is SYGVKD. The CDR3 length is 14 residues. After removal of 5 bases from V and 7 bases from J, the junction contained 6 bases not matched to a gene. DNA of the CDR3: TGTGCCATCAGTTCACAGGGGGGAGGTGAAAAACTGTTTTTT. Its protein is CAISSQGGGEKLFF.

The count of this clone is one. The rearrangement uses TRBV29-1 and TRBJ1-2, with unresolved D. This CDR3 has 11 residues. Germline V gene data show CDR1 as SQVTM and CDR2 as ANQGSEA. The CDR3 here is CVYRRDYGYTF. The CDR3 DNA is TGCGTCTACCGGAGGGACTATGGCTACACCTTC.

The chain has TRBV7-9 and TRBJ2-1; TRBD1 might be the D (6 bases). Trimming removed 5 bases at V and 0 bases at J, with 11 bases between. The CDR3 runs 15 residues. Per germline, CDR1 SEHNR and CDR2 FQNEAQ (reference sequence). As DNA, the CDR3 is TGTGCCAGCAGCCTTAGGGGGAGCTCCTACAATGAGCAGTTCTTC. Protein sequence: CASSLRGSSYNEQFF.

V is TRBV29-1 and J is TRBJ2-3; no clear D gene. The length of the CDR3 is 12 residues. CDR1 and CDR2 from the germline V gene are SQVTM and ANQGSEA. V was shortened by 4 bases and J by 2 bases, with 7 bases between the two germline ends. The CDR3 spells CSVVQNTDTQYF. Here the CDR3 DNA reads TGCAGCGTTGTACAGAACACAGATACGCAGTATTTT.

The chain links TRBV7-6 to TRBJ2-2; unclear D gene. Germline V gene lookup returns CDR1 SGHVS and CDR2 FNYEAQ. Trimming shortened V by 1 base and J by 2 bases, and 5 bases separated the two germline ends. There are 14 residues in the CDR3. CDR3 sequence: CASSLVGNTGELFF. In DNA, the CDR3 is TGTGCCAGCAGCTTAGTTGGCAACACCGGGGAGCTGTTTTTT.

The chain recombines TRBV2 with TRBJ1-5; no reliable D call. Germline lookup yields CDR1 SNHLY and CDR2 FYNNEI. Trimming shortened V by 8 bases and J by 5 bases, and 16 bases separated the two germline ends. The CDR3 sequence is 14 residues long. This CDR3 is CASVGGSEDQPQHF. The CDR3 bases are TGTGCCAGCGTCGGCGGGTCCGAGGATCAGCCCCAGCATTTT.

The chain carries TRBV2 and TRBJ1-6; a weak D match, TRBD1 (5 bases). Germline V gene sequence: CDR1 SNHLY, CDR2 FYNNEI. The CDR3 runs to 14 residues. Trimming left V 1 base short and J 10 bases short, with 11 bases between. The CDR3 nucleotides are TGTGCCAGCAGTGAAGGTGGGGGAGGCTCACCCCTCCACTTT. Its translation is CASSEGGGGSPLHF.

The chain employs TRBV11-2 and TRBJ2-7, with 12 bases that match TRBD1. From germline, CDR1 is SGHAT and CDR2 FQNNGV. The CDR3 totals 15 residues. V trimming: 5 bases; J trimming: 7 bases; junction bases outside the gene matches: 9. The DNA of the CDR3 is TGTGCCAGCAGCCCGGTAGGGGACAGGGGGCGGGAGCAGTACTTC. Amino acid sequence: CASSPVGDRGREQYF.

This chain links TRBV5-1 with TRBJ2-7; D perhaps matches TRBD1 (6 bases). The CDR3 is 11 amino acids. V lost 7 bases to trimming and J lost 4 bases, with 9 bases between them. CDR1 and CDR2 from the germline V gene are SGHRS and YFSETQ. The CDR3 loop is CASGGQYEQYF. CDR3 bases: TGCGCCAGCGGTGGACAGTACGAGCAGTACTTC. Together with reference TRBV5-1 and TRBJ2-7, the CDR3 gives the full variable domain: KAGVTQTPRYLIKTRGQQVTLSCSPISGHRSVSWYQQTPGQGLQFLFEYFSETQRNKGNFPGRFSGRQFSNSRSEMNVSTLELGDSALYLCASGGQYEQYFGPGTRLTVT.

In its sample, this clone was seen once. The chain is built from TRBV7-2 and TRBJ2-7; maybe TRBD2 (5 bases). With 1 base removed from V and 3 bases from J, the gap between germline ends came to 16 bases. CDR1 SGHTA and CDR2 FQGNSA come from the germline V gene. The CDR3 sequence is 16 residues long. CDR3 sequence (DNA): TGTGCCAGCAGCTTAGATGGAATGGTGGCGGGCTACGAGCAGTACTTC. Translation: CASSLDGMVAGYEQYF. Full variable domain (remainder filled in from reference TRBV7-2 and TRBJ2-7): GAGVSQSPSNKVTEKGKDVELRCDPISGHTALYWYRQSLGQGLEFLIYFQGNSAPDKSGLPSDRFSAERTGGSVSTLTIQRTQQEDSAVYLCASSLDGMVAGYEQYFGPGTRLTVT.

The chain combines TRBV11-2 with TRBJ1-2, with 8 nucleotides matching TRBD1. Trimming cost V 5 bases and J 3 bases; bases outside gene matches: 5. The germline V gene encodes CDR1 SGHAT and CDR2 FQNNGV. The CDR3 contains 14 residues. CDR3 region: CASSSGQGDYGYTF. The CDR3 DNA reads TGTGCCAGCAGCAGCGGACAGGGAGACTATGGCTACACCTTC.

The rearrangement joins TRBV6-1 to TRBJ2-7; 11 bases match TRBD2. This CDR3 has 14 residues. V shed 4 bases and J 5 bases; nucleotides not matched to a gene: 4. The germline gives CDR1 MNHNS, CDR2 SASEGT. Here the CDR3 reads CASSVAGGMNEQYF. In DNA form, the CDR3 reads TGTGCCAGCAGTGTAGCGGGAGGGATGAACGAGCAGTACTTC.